This TCR beta chain emerged from a study of spatial heterogeneity in lung cancer. The study's findings and limits: Tumor TCRs that were ubiquitous and expanded showed up in blood more at resection than follow-up.

Time point indicated: sample taken at primary tumor resection. Unsorted whole RNA samples from tumor, nontumor lung or frozen PBMC were sequenced. 72 TRACERx patients with early, untreated non-small cell lung cancer donated samples. Germline loops: CDR1 GTSNPN, CDR2 SVGIG (reference sequence). This CDR3 has 18 residues. V shed 0 bases and J 5 bases; nucleotides not matched to a gene: 15. Concerning this clonotype itself: What it binds is not known.

The library protocol tagged each TCR cDNA with a unique molecular identifier. TCRdb re-called the 5' RACE reads through MiXCR, storing one row per CDR3 protein. This table holds about 86,000 distinct CDR3 sequences, over 9.5% found once. Source: PBMCs, taken at surgery. This chain joins TRBV30 and TRBJ2-7; 11 bases line up with TRBD2. The sequence was obtained from a male donor with early-stage non-small cell lung cancer. CDR3 in amino acids: CAWSVGWGLAGGTNEQYF. DNA of the CDR3: TGTGCCTGGAGTGTCGGGTGGGGTCTAGCGGGAGGAACCAACGAGCAGTACTTC. Supplemented by reference TRBV30 and TRBJ2-7, the full variable domain reads SQTIHQWPATLVQPVGSPLSLECTVEGTSNPNLYWYRQAAGRGLQLLFYSVGIGQISSEVPQNLSASRPQDRQFILSSKKLLLSDSGFYLCAWSVGWGLAGGTNEQYFGPGTRLTVT.